Listed here is a single TCR beta chain. In germline, CDR1 is MGHDK, CDR2 SYGVNS. This CDR3 has 14 amino acids. Trimming cost V 3 bases and J 3 bases, with 8 bases left between them. Original handling: Nucleated cell counts were estimated from reference gene primer amplification. Using immunoSEQ multiplex PCR, the repertoire was profiled, and TCRdb retains in-frame clones only, with some absent. Clonal size and the V and J genes are those of that table, whereas D and trimming came from the DNA. The table has tens of thousands of clones, approximately 90% seen once. This sample was included in a study of blood T cell repertoires in COVID-19. Study information: Samples came from the United States, Italy and Spain, spanning acute and convalescent COVID-19. Sources were T cells, B-cell-depleted T cells, or PBMCs; the material itself was cDNA or gDNA.

The chain couples TRBV25-1 to TRBJ1-4; D gene unclear. The sequenced sample consisted of peripheral blood. The source is a man in his fifties or sixties with active COVID-19. The CDR3 region is CASSDPRSNEKLFF. The DNA for the CDR3 is TGTGCCAGCAGTGATCCGAGGTCTAATGAAAAACTGTTTTTT.